The TCR beta chain described here comes from a study of human T cells and chemical hapten exposure. Overall study context: Among samples, TCR yields varied mainly because of small differences in pooled library volume. Findings and caveats of the study: TCRs exceeding 1 in 1000 frequency stayed unchanged with DPC sensitization.

Time point in this sample: patch test 2, 6 weeks after DPC sensitization. The treatment was: therapeutic diphenylcyclopropenone sensitization with weekly scalp DPC. The CDR3 has 17 residues. Trimming shortened V by 3 bases and J by 0 bases, and 15 bases separated the two germline ends. The germline V gene has CDR1 KGHSH and CDR2 LQKENI. TCRdb fed the RACE reads into MiXCR, producing one record per CDR3 protein. Of about 41,000 distinct CDR3 sequences in the sample, over 3% are singletons; the top ten hold about 6.9%. This clonotype was detected many times. Its antigen is as yet unknown. The J gene is TRBJ1-5, the V gene TRBV18; unclear D gene. The receptor's source is a man in his forties with alopecia areata. Some clones in this sample may be carry-over from other donors' samples. The source was whole blood, collected in connection with sensitization to the hapten diphenylcyclopropenone (DPC). The CDR3 DNA follows: TGTGCCAGCTCACCCTATAAGGTGCTAATTAGCAATCAGCCCCAGCATTTT. Translated: CASSPYKVLISNQPQHF.